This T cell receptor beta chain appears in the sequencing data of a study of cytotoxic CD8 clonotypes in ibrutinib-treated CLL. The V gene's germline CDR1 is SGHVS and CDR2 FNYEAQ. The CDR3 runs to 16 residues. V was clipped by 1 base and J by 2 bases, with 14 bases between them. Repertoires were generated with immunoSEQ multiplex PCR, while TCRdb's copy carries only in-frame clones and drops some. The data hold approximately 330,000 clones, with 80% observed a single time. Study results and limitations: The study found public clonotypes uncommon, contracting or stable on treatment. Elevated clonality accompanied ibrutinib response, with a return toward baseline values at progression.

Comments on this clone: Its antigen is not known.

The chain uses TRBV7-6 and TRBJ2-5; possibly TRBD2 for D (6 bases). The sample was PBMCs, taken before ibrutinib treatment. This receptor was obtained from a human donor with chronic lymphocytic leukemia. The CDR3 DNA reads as TGTGCCAGCAGCTTAGGGGTTATCCGGGAGCAAGAGACCCAGTACTTC. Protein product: CASSLGVIREQETQYF.